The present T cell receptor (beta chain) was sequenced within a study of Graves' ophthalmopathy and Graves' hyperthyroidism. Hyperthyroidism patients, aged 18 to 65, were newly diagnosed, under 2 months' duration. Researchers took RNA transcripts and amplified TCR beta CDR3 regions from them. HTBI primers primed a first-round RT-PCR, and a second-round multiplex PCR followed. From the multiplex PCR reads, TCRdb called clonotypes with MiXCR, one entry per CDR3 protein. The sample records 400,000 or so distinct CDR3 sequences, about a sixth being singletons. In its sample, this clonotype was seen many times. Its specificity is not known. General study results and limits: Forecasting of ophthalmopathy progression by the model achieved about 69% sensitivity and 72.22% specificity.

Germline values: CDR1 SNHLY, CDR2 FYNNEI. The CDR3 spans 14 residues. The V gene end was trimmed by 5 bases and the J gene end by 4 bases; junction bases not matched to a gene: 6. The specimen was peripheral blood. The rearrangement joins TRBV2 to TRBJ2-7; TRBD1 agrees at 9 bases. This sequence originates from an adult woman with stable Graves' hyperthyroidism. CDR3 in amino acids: CASSFGQGKYEQYF. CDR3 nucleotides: TGTGCCAGCAGTTTTGGACAGGGGAAGTACGAGCAGTACTTC.